A selection of T cell receptor beta chains follows, all from one sample in a study of blood T cell repertoires in COVID-19. Clones were read by immunoSEQ multiplex PCR, and TCRdb kept only the in-frame ones, dropping some. The data contain 300,000 to 450,000 clones, 85% of them singletons. Sequencing was carried out using peripheral blood. Receptor source: a woman under 30 with acute or convalescent COVID-19. CDR3s include the opening cysteine and the closing phenylalanine or tryptophan. The D gene is left open where the match is weak. Clone sizes are given selectively: once, few, many, or a class where the clone is expanded.

clone_size: NA; d_call: NA; j_call: TRBJ1-5; v_call: TRBV28; cdr3_nt: TGTGCCAGCAGTTTTAATGCGGACAACAATCAGCCCCAGCATTTT; cdr3_aa: CASSFNADNNQPQHF
clone_size: many; d_call: NA; j_call: TRBJ1-1; v_call: TRBV12-5; cdr3_nt: TGTGCTAGTGGGAGGGGGACTGAAGCTTTCTTT; cdr3_aa: CASGRGTEAFF
clone_size: NA; d_call: NA; j_call: TRBJ2-1; v_call: TRBV27; cdr3_nt: TGTGCCCGGTCCCTGAGAAGCTCCTACAATGAGCAGTTCTTC; cdr3_aa: CARSLRSSYNEQFF
clone_size: many; d_call: TRBD1; j_call: TRBJ2-1; v_call: TRBV6-5; cdr3_nt: TGTGCCAGCAGTCGACAGGGGATTGGGCAGTTCTTC; cdr3_aa: CASSRQGIGQFF
clone_size: NA; d_call: TRBD1; j_call: TRBJ1-1; v_call: TRBV2; cdr3_nt: TGTGCCAGCAGTGCGGACAGGGGTAAAGCTTTCTTT; cdr3_aa: CASSADRGKAFF
clone_size: few; d_call: TRBD1; j_call: TRBJ1-2; v_call: TRBV28; cdr3_nt: TGTGCCAGCAGCTCATACAGGGGGGGGAGGGACGGCTACACCTTC; cdr3_aa: CASSSYRGGRDGYTF
clone_size: NA; d_call: NA; j_call: TRBJ1-2; v_call: TRBV9; cdr3_nt: TGTGCCAGCACCCTAAGTCAGGGATCCAATGGCTACACCTTC; cdr3_aa: CASTLSQGSNGYTF
clone_size: few; d_call: NA; j_call: TRBJ1-4; v_call: TRBV5-1; cdr3_nt: TGCGCCAGCAGCTTGGAGGCAGGGGATCATGAAAAACTGTTTTTT; cdr3_aa: CASSLEAGDHEKLFF
clone_size: NA; d_call: TRBD2; j_call: TRBJ2-7; v_call: TRBV27; cdr3_nt: TGTGCCAGCAGTCACAAGCGGGACCCTGCCTACGAGCAGTACTTC; cdr3_aa: CASSHKRDPAYEQYF
clone_size: NA; d_call: TRBD2; j_call: TRBJ2-1; v_call: TRBV3-1/TRBV3-2; cdr3_nt: TGTGCCAGCAGCCTCCGGACTAGCGGGGTGAGTGTCAACAATGAGCAGTTCTTC; cdr3_aa: CASSLRTSGVSVNNEQFF
clone_size: NA; d_call: NA; j_call: TRBJ1-1; v_call: TRBV2; cdr3_nt: TGTGCCAGCAATTCGGGAGTCGAAGCTTTCTTT; cdr3_aa: CASNSGVEAFF
clone_size: NA; d_call: NA; j_call: TRBJ1-2; v_call: TRBV24-1; cdr3_nt: TGTGCCACCAGTGCTAGGGGGGGCCCCTATGGCTACACCTTC; cdr3_aa: CATSARGGPYGYTF
clone_size: NA; d_call: NA; j_call: TRBJ2-7; v_call: TRBV28; cdr3_nt: TGTGCCAGCAGTTTTGGGGAGTACGAGCAGTACTTC; cdr3_aa: CASSFGEYEQYF
clone_size: NA; d_call: NA; j_call: TRBJ2-1; v_call: TRBV5-1; cdr3_nt: TGCGCCAGCAGCCCCGCAAACTTTGAGCAGTTCTTC; cdr3_aa: CASSPANFEQFF
clone_size: once; d_call: TRBD1; j_call: TRBJ1-2; v_call: TRBV29-1; cdr3_nt: TGCAGCGTTGAAGAGGCACCAGACAGGGGGCGCCTCTATGGCTACACCTTC; cdr3_aa: CSVEEAPDRGRLYGYTF
clone_size: NA; d_call: TRBD1; j_call: TRBJ1-6; v_call: TRBV5-1; cdr3_nt: TGCGCCAGCAGCTTGGAGGGGACAGTTAGATCACCCCTCCACTTT; cdr3_aa: CASSLEGTVRSPLHF
clone_size: NA; d_call: NA; j_call: TRBJ1-1; v_call: TRBV6-5; cdr3_nt: TGTGCCAGCAGCCTGACAGTATACACTGAAGCTTTCTTT; cdr3_aa: CASSLTVYTEAFF
clone_size: NA; d_call: NA; j_call: TRBJ1-5; v_call: TRBV30; cdr3_nt: TGTGCCTGGAGTGTGGGGGGACCCCAGCATTTT; cdr3_aa: CAWSVGGPQHF
clone_size: few; d_call: TRBD1; j_call: TRBJ2-1; v_call: TRBV5-1; cdr3_nt: TGCGCCAGCACCACGACAGGGTGGGACAATGAGCAGTTCTTC; cdr3_aa: CASTTTGWDNEQFF
clone_size: NA; d_call: NA; j_call: TRBJ1-1; v_call: TRBV11-2; cdr3_nt: TGTGCCACGAGGGAAACGGGCACTGAAGCTTTCTTT; cdr3_aa: CATRETGTEAFF
clone_size: NA; d_call: TRBD1; j_call: TRBJ1-1; v_call: TRBV19; cdr3_nt: TGTGCCAGTAGTTCTCCGGGACAGGGGGCAACAGACACTGAAGCTTTCTTT; cdr3_aa: CASSSPGQGATDTEAFF
clone_size: NA; d_call: NA; j_call: TRBJ1-2; v_call: TRBV29-1; cdr3_nt: TGCAGCGTACTTGAGGACAGCAACTATGGCTACACCTTC; cdr3_aa: CSVLEDSNYGYTF
clone_size: few; d_call: NA; j_call: TRBJ2-5; v_call: TRBV5-5; cdr3_nt: TGTGCCAGCAGCTTGTTCAGGGTACAAGAGACCCAGTACTTC; cdr3_aa: CASSLFRVQETQYF
clone_size: NA; d_call: NA; j_call: TRBJ1-5; v_call: TRBV7-2; cdr3_nt: TGTGCCAGCAGCTTAGTTAACAATCAGCCCCAGCATTTT; cdr3_aa: CASSLVNNQPQHF
clone_size: NA; d_call: NA; j_call: TRBJ1-4; v_call: TRBV5-1; cdr3_nt: TGCGCCAGCAGCCCCGGGGGGCGTCCTAGCCCGAATGAAAAACTGTTTTTT; cdr3_aa: CASSPGGRPSPNEKLFF
clone_size: NA; d_call: TRBD1; j_call: TRBJ2-2; v_call: TRBV7-3; cdr3_nt: TGTGCCAGCAGCTTAAATCCCACAGGGGGCGCTTCGAACACCGGGGAGCTGTTTTTT; cdr3_aa: CASSLNPTGGASNTGELFF